These T cell receptor beta chains were read from a single sample in a study of T cell responses to AZD1222 COVID-19 vaccine. Data came from immunoSEQ multiplex PCR; TCRdb stores just in-frame clones and leaves some out. The data contain 200,000 to 250,000 clones, about 93% of them singletons. The sample consisted of peripheral blood, taken on day 0 of MenACWY control vaccination. The receptors were sampled from an adult in good health. CDR3s leave out the opening cysteine and the closing phenylalanine or tryptophan.

J | V | CDR3
TRBJ2-5 | TRBV5-1 | ASSSGTGSEETQY
TRBJ1-6 | TRBV13 | ASSFSGQTNSPLH
TRBJ2-1 | TRBV27 | ASSLAGSYNEQF
TRBJ2-2 | TRBV2 | ASKGRANTGELF
TRBJ1-1 | TRBV30 | AWSKGQGSTEAF
TRBJ1-1 | TRBV9 | ASSVEAMNTEAF
TRBJ2-1 | TRBV2 | ASTMGGDYNEQF
TRBJ1-6 | TRBV19 | ASRINGDRTTNSPLH
TRBJ2-2 | TRBV5-1 | ASSSRDARPSIGELF
TRBJ1-6 | TRBV7-6 | ASRPGYGNLPLH
TRBJ1-2 | TRBV7-6 | ASSLSNKGGAANYGYT
TRBJ2-3 | TRBV28 | ATHGQAGGRDTQY
TRBJ2-1 | TRBV12-3/TRBV12-4 | ASSLIRGDEQF
TRBJ1-2 | TRBV9 | ASSVPGRLTAYGYT
TRBJ2-3 | TRBV11-3 | ASSLGVGRGEIDTQY
TRBJ1-1 | TRBV15 | ATSRGFGLSTEAF
TRBJ1-5 | TRBV4-2 | ASSQDWQNQPQH
TRBJ2-7 | TRBV30 | AFTLNYEQY
TRBJ1-2 | TRBV19 | ASSISPINNYGYT
TRBJ2-3 | TRBV18 | ASSPERGIADTQY
TRBJ2-1 | TRBV28 | ASSLLASEQF
TRBJ1-2 | TRBV12-3/TRBV12-4 | ASTARGGGYT
TRBJ2-1 | TRBV5-1 | ASIPVPGSSYNEQF
TRBJ2-5 | TRBV13 | ASSAAGGWETQY
TRBJ1-3 | TRBV29-1 | SVGQGSANSGNTIY
TRBJ1-6 | TRBV4-1 | ASSQVVLGGNSPLH
TRBJ1-1 | TRBV5-6 | ASSLRSVNTEAF
TRBJ1-5 | TRBV2 | ASRDLTGGNQPQH
TRBJ1-1 | TRBV6-2/TRBV6-3 | ASSYSGAPKAF
TRBJ1-2 | TRBV12-3/TRBV12-4 | ASKPDSFYGYT
TRBJ2-7 | TRBV19 | ASSMGTDYYEQY
TRBJ2-7 | TRBV10-1 | ASTLGDRSYEQY
TRBJ1-2 | TRBV3-1/TRBV3-2 | ASSQDGLLYGYT
TRBJ1-1 | TRBV6-1 | ASSEALQGNTEAF
TRBJ1-1 | TRBV19 | ASSSRMNTEAF
TRBJ1-4 | TRBV27 | ASSPGIGATNEKLF
TRBJ2-5 | TRBV5-1 | ASSVTSGGASETQY
TRBJ2-1 | TRBV18 | ASSPGPGSAYNEQF
TRBJ1-6 | TRBV7-2 | ASSLVNSPLH
TRBJ2-1 | TRBV19 | ASRGVAGPGDEQF
TRBJ1-2 | TRBV28 | ASRRDGYGYT
TRBJ1-5 | TRBV7-6 | ASSLQGEQPQH
TRBJ1-2 | TRBV19 | ASTPQGKGGYT
TRBJ1-1 | TRBV11-2 | ASSYLISEAF
TRBJ2-3 | TRBV4-3 | ASSQVPGASTDTQY
TRBJ1-4 | TRBV5-4 | ASSFGGDGISEKLF
TRBJ1-1 | TRBV19 | ASSIQGGNTEAF
TRBJ2-5 | TRBV5-4 | ASSFLAGGDQETQY
TRBJ1-4 | TRBV6-2/TRBV6-3 | ASSPFGEKLF